What follows are 18 T cell receptor beta chains derived from one specimen sequenced in a study of control samples from healthy donors and cancer patients. Here immunoSEQ multiplex PCR was the method, and the copy in TCRdb shows in-frame clones only, minus some. The profile shows roughly 120,000 clones, around nine tenths of them singletons. Sequenced sample: blood. The source of these receptors is a woman between 45 and 60 years old in good health.

The V call is TRBV19, the J call TRBJ2-7; 7 nucleotides match TRBD1. V gave up 7 bases and J gave up 0 bases; unmatched junction bases: 9. The CDR3 is 15 amino acids. The germline gives CDR1 LNHDA, CDR2 SQIVND (reference sequence). The chain's CDR3 is CASTQRGQSSYEQYV. The DNA of the CDR3 is TGTGCCAGTACCCAAAGGGGACAGAGCTCCTACGAGCAGTACGTC.

Points on this clone: Its ends do not fully match the called genes, so a read error is possible. J is TRBJ1-2 and V is TRBV5-6, with D tentatively TRBD1 (6 bases). The V gene's germline CDR1 is SGHDT and CDR2 YYEEEE. The CDR3 has 11 amino acids. CDR3 loop: CASSLGDKKFF. DNA for the CDR3: TGTGCCAGCAGCTTGGGGGACAAGAAATTCTTC.

The chain joins TRBV18 to TRBJ2-2; no firm D call. Trimming stripped 6 bases from V and 7 bases from J, with 21 bases between. Looked up from germline, CDR1 is KGHSH and CDR2 is LQKENI. The CDR3 loop spans 16 amino acids. CDR3 sequence: CASSLGGSGNDGELFF. Here the CDR3 DNA reads TGTGCCAGCTCGCTTGGCGGAAGTGGAAATGACGGGGAGCTGTTTTTT. The full variable domain, in which reference TRBV18 and TRBJ2-2 provide the parts outside the CDR3, is NAGVMQNPRHLVRRRGQEARLRCSPMKGHSHVYWYRQLPEEGLKFMVYLQKENIIDESGMPKERFSAEFPKEGPSILRIQQVVRGDSAAYFCASSLGGSGNDGELFFGEGSRLTVL.

The rearrangement joins TRBV7-2 to TRBJ2-1; 7 bases align to TRBD1. V lost 0 bases and J lost 3; bases outside the gene matches: 8. The CDR3 consists of 17 residues. Germline CDR1 and CDR2: SGHTA and FQGNSA. CDR3 sequence reads: CASSLALRGPNYNEQFF. In DNA, the CDR3 is TGTGCCAGCAGCTTAGCTTTGAGGGGGCCGAACTACAATGAGCAGTTCTTC. Full variable domain (missing parts from reference TRBV7-2 and TRBJ2-1): GAGVSQSPSNKVTEKGKDVELRCDPISGHTALYWYRQSLGQGLEFLIYFQGNSAPDKSGLPSDRFSAERTGGSVSTLTIQRTQQEDSAVYLCASSLALRGPNYNEQFFGPGTRLTVL.

This chain connects TRBV6-5 to TRBJ2-7; D possibly corresponds to TRBD1 (6 bases). Between the trimmed V and J ends, which lost 4 bases and 3 bases, there was a span of 13 bases. The germline gives CDR1 MNHEY, CDR2 SVGAGI. The CDR3 covers 14 residues. The DNA of the CDR3 is TGTGCCAGCAGTTCCAGGGACATTAACTACGAGCAGTACTTC. Residues: CASSSRDINYEQYF.

The J gene is TRBJ2-1, the V gene TRBV5-6; D unresolved. Per the germline V gene, CDR1 is SGHDT and CDR2 is YYEEEE. V lost 5 bases and J 10 bases, leaving 16 bases between the germline ends. The CDR3 runs to 13 residues. CDR3 residues: CASRPTLTPEQFF. The DNA for the CDR3 is TGTGCCAGCAGACCCACTCTAACCCCCGAGCAGTTCTTC.

V usage is TRBV2 and J usage is TRBJ2-7; D not resolved. This CDR3 spans 12 amino acids. Trimming left V 4 bases short and J 2 bases short, with 6 bases between. Germline V gene sequence: CDR1 SNHLY, CDR2 FYNNEI. This chain's CDR3 is CASSVHTYEQYF. The CDR3 coding sequence is TGTGCCAGCAGTGTCCACACCTACGAGCAGTACTTC.

V and J are TRBV27 and TRBJ1-2; 7 bases align to TRBD1. CDR1 and CDR2 from the germline V gene are MNHEY and SMNVEV (reference sequence). Losses at the gene ends were 5 bases for V and 2 bases for J; bases not matched to a gene: 5. The CDR3 has 14 amino acids. The CDR3 sequence is CASSLRGTNYGYTF. CDR3 DNA: TGTGCCAGCAGTCTCAGGGGGACGAACTATGGCTACACCTTC.

V and J are TRBV7-9 and TRBJ2-1; D possibly uses TRBD1 or TRBD2 (5 bases each). The germline V gene has CDR1 SEHNR and CDR2 FQNEAQ (reference sequence). The CDR3 spans 13 residues. The V end lost 8 bases, the J end lost 7 bases, and 15 bases lay between the germline ends. The CDR3 spells CASLEEGWNEQFF. Written as DNA, the CDR3 is TGTGCCAGCTTAGAAGAGGGGTGGAATGAGCAGTTCTTC. The entire variable domain, with the rest obtained from reference TRBV7-9 and TRBJ2-1, is as follows: DTGVSQNPRHKITKRGQNVTFRCDPISEHNRLYWYRQTLGQGPEFLTYFQNEAQLEKSRLLSDRFSAERPKGSFSTLEIQRTEQGDSAMYLCASLEEGWNEQFFGPGTRLTVL.

The genes are TRBV6-5 and TRBJ1-5; 7 positions agree with TRBD1. This CDR3 is 16 amino acids long. The germline gives CDR1 MNHEY, CDR2 SVGAGI. With 0 bases clipped from V and 1 base from J, the junction kept 3 bases outside the gene matches. The CDR3 DNA reads as TGTGCCAGCAGTTACTCGAAGGGGGCCAGCAATCAGCCCCAGCATTTT. As protein: CASSYSKGASNQPQHF.

V is TRBV29-1 and J is TRBJ1-1; D ambiguous. This CDR3 has 15 residues. Germline values: CDR1 SQVTM, CDR2 ANQGSEA. Trimming pared 3 bases from V and 3 bases from J, leaving 17 bases between. The chain's CDR3 is CSVEVPGISYTEAFF. For the CDR3, the DNA is TGCAGCGTTGAGGTCCCGGGAATCTCCTACACTGAAGCTTTCTTT.

Here the CDR3 DNA reads TGTGCCAGTAGTATCTCGACTAGCGGGTTTGCCTACAATGAGCAGTTCTTC. This encodes CASSISTSGFAYNEQFF. V usage is TRBV19 and J usage is TRBJ2-1; TRBD2 agrees at 10 bases. The ends lost 3 bases at V and 2 bases at J; junction bases unmatched: 7. CDR1 is LNHDA and CDR2 is SQIVND in the germline V gene (reference sequence). The CDR3 sequence is 17 residues long.

There are many counts of this clone. The chain employs TRBV3-1 (or the pseudogene TRBV3-2) and TRBJ2-7, with D perhaps being TRBD1 or TRBD2 (6 bases each). V lost 0 bases, J lost 4 bases, and 13 bases lay in between. Germline V CDR1 and CDR2: LGHDT, YNNKEL (reference sequence). This CDR3 is built from 15 residues. CDR3 sequence: CASSQDGGTPYEQYF. CDR3 nucleotides: TGTGCCAGCAGCCAAGACGGCGGGACACCTTACGAGCAGTACTTC.

The chain joins TRBV7-3 to TRBJ2-1, with 7 bases that match TRBD2. The length of the CDR3 is 15 residues. Per the germline V gene, CDR1 is SGHTA and CDR2 is FQGTGA. V lost 0 bases to trimming and J lost 10 bases; unmatched junction nucleotides: 9. In DNA form, the CDR3 reads TGTGCCAGCAGCTTAACTGGGTTGGAGCGGGACGAGCAGTTCTTC. Its translation: CASSLTGLERDEQFF.

This rearrangement joins TRBV6-1 to TRBJ1-3; D not resolved. The V gene lost 3 bases and the J gene lost 4 bases, with 19 bases spanning the gap. Germline assignment: CDR1 MNHNS and CDR2 SASEGT. CDR3 length: 17 amino acids. CDR3: CASSDPQTASLGNTIYF. The CDR3 DNA is TGTGCCAGCAGTGACCCTCAGACGGCCTCCTTAGGAAACACCATATATTTT.

This chain joins TRBV10-2 and TRBJ1-2; D remains unclear. Trimming took off 8 bases at V and 4 bases at J, with 8 bases between the two ends. Germline V gene sequence: CDR1 WSHSY, CDR2 SAAADI. This CDR3 has 11 residues. The CDR3 nucleotides read TGCGCCAGCGGGGAGGGCTATGGCTACACCTTC. It encodes CASGEGYGYTF.

The chain has TRBV27 and TRBJ2-1; 8 bases are a match to TRBD2. Germline V gene sequence: CDR1 MNHEY, CDR2 SMNVEV (reference sequence). J lost 5 bases, V lost 4 bases, and 7 bases had no gene match. The CDR3 has 15 amino acids. CDR3 in DNA: TGTGCCAGCAGTTATATCCGGGGGGGGAACAATGAGCAGTTCTTC. Amino acids: CASSYIRGGNNEQFF.

The CDR3 region is CASSWGTVNSPLHF. DNA of the CDR3: TGTGCCAGCAGCTGGGGGACAGTTAATTCACCCCTCCACTTT. The rearrangement links TRBV5-6 to TRBJ1-6; TRBD1 matches 7 bases. Trimming removed 3 bases from V and 6 bases from J; junction bases left unmatched: 3. The CDR3 has 14 residues. CDR1 and CDR2 (germline): SGHDT, YYEEEE.